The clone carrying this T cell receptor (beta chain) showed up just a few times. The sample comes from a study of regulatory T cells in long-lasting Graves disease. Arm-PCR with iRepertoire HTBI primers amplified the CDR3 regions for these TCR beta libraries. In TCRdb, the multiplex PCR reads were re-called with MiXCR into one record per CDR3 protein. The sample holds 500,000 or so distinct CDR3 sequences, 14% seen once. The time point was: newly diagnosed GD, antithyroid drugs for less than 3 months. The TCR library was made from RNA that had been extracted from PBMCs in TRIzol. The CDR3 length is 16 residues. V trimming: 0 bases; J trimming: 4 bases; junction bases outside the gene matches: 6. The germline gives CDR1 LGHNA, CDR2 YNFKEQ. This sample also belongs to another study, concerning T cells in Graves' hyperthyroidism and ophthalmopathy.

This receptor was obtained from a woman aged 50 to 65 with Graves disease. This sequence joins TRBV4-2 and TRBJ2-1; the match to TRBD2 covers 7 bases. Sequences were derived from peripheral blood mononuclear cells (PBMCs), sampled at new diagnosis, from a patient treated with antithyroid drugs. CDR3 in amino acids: CASSQEGGLFYNEQFF. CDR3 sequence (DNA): TGTGCCAGCAGCCAAGAGGGGGGACTATTTTACAATGAGCAGTTCTTC.